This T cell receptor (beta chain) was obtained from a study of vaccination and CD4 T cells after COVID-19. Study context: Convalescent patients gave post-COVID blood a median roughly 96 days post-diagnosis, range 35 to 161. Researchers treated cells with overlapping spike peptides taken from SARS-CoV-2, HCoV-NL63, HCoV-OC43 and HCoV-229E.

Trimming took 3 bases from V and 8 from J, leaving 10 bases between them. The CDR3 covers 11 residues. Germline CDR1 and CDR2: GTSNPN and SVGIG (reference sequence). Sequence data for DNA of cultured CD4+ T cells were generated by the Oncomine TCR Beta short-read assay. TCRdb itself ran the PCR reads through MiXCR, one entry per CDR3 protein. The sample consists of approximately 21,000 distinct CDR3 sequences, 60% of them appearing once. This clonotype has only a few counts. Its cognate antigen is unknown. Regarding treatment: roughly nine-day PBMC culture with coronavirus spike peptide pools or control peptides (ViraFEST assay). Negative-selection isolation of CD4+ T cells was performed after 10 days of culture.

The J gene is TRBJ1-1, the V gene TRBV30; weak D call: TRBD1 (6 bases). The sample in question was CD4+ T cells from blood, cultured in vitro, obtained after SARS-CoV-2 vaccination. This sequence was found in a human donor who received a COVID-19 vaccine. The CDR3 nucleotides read TGTGCCTGGAGAGAACAGGGAGAAGCTTTCTTT. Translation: CAWREQGEAFF.